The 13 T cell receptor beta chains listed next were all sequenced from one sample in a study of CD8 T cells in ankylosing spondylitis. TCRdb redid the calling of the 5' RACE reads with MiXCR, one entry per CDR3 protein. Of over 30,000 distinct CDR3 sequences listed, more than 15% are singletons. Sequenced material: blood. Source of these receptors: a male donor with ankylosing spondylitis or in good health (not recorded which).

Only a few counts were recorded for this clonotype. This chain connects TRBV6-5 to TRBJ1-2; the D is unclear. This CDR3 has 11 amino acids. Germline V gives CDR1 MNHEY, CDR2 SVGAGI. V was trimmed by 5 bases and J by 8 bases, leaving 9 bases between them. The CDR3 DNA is TGTGCCAGCAGTGCGGGCCGGGGCTACACCTTC. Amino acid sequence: CASSAGRGYTF.

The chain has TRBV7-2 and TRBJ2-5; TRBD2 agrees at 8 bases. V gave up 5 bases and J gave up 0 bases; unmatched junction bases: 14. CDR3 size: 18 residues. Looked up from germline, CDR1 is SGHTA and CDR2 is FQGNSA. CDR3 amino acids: CASSHGGVASRYQETQYF. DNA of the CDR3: TGTGCCAGCAGCCACGGGGGGGTGGCTAGCAGGTACCAAGAGACCCAGTACTTC.

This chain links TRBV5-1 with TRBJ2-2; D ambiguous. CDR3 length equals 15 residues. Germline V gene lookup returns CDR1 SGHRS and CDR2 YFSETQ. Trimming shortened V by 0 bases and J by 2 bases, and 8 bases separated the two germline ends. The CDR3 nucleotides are TGCGCCAGCAGCTTGGCAGGAGCAAACACCGGGGAGCTGTTTTTT. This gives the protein CASSLAGANTGELFF.

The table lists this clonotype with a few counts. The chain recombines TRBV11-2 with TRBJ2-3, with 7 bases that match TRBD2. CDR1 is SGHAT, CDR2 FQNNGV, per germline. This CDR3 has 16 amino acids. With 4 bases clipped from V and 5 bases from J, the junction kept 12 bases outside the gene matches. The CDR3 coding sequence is TGTGCCAGCAGCTGGGCAAGCGGGAACGAGAGAGATACGCAGTATTTT. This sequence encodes CASSWASGNERDTQYF.

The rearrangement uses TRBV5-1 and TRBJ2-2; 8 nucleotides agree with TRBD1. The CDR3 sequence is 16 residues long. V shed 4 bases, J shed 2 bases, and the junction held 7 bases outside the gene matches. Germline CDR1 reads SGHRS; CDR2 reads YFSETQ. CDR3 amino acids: CASSPRTGTNTGELFF. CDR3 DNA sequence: TGCGCCAGCAGCCCCCGGACAGGGACAAACACCGGGGAGCTGTTTTTT.

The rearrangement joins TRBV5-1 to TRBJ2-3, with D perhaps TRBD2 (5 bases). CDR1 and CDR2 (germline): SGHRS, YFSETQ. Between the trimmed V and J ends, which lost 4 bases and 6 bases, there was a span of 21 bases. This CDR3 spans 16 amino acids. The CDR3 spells CASSRGASRFPDTQYF. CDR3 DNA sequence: TGCGCCAGCAGCCGGGGAGCCAGTCGGTTCCCCGATACGCAGTATTTT.

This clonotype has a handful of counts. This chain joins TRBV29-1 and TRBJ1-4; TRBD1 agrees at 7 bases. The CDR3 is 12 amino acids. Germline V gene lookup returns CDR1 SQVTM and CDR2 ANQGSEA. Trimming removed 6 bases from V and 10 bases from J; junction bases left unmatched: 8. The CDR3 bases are TGCAGCGTCTCGGACAGGCTTGGAAAACTGTTTTTT. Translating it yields CSVSDRLGKLFF.

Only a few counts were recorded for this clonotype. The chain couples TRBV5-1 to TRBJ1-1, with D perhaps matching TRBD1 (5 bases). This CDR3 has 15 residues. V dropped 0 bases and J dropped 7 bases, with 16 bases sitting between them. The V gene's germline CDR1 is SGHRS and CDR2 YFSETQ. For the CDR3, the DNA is TGCGCCAGCAGCTTGGTTTTAGGGGAGCTAGGTGAAGCTTTCTTT. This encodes CASSLVLGELGEAFF.

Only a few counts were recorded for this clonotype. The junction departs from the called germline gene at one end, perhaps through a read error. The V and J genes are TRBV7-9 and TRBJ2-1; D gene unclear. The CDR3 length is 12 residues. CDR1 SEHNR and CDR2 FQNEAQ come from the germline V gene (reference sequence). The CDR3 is CIWASLDNEQFF. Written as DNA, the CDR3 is TGCATTTGGGCTAGTCTTGACAATGAGCAGTTCTTC.

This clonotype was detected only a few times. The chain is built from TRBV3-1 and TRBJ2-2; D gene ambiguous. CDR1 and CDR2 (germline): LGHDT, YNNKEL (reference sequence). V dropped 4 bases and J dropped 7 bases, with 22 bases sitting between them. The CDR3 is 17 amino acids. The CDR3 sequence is CASSLGDRRPKGGELFF. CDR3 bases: TGTGCCAGCAGCCTTGGCGATCGCAGGCCGAAGGGCGGGGAGCTGTTTTTT. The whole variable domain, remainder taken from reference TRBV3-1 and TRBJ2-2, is DTAVSQTPKYLVTQMGNDKSIKCEQNLGHDTMYWYKQDSKKFLKIMFSYNNKELIINETVPNRFSPKSPDKAHLNLHINSLELGDSAVYFCASSLGDRRPKGGELFFGEGSRLTVL.

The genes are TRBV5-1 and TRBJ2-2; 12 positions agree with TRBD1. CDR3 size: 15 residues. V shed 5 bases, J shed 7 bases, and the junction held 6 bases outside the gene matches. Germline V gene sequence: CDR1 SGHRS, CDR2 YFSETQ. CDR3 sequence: CASRPGQGAVGELFF. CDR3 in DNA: TGCGCCAGCAGACCGGGACAGGGGGCCGTCGGGGAGCTGTTTTTT.

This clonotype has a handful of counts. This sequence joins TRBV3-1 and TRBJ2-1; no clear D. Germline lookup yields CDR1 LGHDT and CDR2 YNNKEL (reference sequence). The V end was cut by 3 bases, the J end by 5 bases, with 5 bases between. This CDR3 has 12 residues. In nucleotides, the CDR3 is TGTGCCAGCAGCCAGTTTAACAATGAGCAGTTCTTC. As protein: CASSQFNNEQFF.

DNA for the CDR3: TGCGCCAGCAGCCGCGGGGGTTCCTACGAGCAGTACTTC. This codes for CASSRGGSYEQYF. The chain combines TRBV5-1 with TRBJ2-7, with 7 bases that match TRBD2. The CDR3 runs 13 residues. Germline-derived CDR1 and CDR2 are SGHRS and YFSETQ. The junction had 2 bases not matched to a gene; V was cut back by 4 bases and J by 1 base.